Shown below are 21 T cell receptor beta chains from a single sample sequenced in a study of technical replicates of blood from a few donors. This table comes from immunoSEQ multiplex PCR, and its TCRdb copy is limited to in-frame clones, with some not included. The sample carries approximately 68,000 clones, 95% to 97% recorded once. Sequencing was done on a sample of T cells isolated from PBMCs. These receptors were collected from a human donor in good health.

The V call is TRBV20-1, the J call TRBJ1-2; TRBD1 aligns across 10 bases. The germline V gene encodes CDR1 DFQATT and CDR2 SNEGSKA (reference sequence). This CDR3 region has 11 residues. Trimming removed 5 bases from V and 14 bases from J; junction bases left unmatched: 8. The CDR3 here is CSAPDRGSPTF. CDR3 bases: TGCAGTGCTCCGGACAGGGGGTCCCCTACCTTC.

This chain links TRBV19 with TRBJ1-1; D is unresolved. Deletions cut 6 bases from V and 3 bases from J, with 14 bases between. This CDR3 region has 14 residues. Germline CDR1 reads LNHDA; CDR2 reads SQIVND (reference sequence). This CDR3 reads CASRPDPGDTEAFF. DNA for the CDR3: TGTGCCAGTAGACCCGATCCAGGTGACACTGAAGCTTTCTTT.

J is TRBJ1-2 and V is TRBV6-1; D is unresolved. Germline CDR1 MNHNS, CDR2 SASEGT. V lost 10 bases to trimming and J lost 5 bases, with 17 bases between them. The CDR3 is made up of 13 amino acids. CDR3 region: CAIQSRDNYGYTF. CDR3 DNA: TGTGCCATCCAGAGCAGAGACAATTATGGCTACACCTTC.

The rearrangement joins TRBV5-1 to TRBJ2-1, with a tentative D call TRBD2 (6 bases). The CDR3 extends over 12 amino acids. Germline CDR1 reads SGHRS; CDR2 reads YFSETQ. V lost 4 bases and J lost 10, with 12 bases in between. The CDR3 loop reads CASSLREDEQFF. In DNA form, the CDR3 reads TGCGCCAGCAGCCTAAGGGAGGACGAGCAGTTCTTC.

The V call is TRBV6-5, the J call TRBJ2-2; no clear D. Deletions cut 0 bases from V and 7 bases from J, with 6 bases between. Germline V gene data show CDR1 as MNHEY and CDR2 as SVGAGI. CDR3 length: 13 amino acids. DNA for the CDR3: TGTGCCAGCAGTTACTCCTCGGGCGGGGAGCTGTTTTTT. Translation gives CASSYSSGGELFF.

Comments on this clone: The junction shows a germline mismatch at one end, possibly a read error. This CDR3 reads CAVSASSDNEQFF. DNA of the CDR3: TGTGCCGTCTCGGCTAGCTCCGACAATGAGCAGTTCTTC. J is TRBJ2-1 and V is TRBV6-5; possibly TRBD2 for D (5 bases). The CDR3 contains 13 residues. Germline lookup yields CDR1 MNHEY and CDR2 SVGAGI.

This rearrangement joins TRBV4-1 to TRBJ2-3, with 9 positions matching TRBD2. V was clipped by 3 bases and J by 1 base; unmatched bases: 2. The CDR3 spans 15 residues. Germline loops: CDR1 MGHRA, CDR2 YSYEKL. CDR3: CASSQIAGGTDTQYF. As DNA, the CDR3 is TGCGCCAGCAGCCAGATAGCGGGAGGCACAGATACGCAGTATTTT.

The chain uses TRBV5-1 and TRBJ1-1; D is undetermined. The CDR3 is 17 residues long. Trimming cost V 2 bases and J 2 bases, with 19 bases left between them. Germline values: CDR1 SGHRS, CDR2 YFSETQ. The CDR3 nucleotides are TGCGCCAGCAGCTTTTTCTGGGTAGGGAGTCACAACACTGAAGCTTTCTTT. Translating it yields CASSFFWVGSHNTEAFF.

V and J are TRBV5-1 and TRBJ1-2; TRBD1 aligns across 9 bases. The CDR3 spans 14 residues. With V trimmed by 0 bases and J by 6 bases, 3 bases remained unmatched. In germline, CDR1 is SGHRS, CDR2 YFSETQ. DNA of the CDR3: TGCGCCAGCAGCTTGGGGGACAGGGAAGATGGCTACACCTTC. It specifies CASSLGDREDGYTF.

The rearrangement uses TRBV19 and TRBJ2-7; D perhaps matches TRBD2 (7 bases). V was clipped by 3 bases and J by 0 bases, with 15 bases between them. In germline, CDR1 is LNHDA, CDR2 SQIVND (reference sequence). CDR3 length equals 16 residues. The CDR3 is CASSISRGGNSYEQYF. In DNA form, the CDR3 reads TGTGCCAGTAGTATTTCGAGGGGGGGCAACTCCTACGAGCAGTACTTC.

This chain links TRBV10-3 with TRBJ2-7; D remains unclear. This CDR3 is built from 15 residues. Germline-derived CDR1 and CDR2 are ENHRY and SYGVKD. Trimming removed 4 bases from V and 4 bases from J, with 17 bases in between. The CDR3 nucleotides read TGTGCCATCAGTGCAGACTCCAACGCTCTTTACGAGCAGTACTTC. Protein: CAISADSNALYEQYF.

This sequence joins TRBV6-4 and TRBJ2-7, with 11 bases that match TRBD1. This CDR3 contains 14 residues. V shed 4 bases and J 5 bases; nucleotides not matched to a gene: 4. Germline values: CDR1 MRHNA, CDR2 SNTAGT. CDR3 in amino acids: CASSAGTGGNEQYF. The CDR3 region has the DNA TGTGCCAGCAGTGCCGGGACAGGGGGTAACGAGCAGTACTTC.

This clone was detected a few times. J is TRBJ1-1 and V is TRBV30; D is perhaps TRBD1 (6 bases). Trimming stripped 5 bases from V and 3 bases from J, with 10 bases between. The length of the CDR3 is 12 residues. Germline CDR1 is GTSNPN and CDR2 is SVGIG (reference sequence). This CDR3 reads CAWGGHYTEAFF. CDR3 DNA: TGTGCCTGGGGGGGACACTACACTGAAGCTTTCTTT.

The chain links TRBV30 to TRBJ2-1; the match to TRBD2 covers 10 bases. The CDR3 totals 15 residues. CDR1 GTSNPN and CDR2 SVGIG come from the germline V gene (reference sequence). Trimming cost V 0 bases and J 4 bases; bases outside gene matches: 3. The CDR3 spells CAWSVASGGYNEQFF. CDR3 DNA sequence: TGTGCCTGGAGTGTCGCTAGCGGGGGTTACAATGAGCAGTTCTTC.

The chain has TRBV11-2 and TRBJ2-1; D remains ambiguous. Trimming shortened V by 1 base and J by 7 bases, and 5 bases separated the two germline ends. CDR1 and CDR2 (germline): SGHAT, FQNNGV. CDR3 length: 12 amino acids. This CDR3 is CASSLGANEQFF. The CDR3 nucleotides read TGTGCCAGCAGCTTAGGAGCGAATGAGCAGTTCTTC.

CDR3 DNA sequence: TGTGCCAGCAGAGGGGGCAGAGTGAACACTGAAGCTTTCTTT. The encoded protein is CASRGGRVNTEAFF. The V call is TRBV2, the J call TRBJ1-1; 7 bases match TRBD1. V lost 6 bases and J lost 0; bases outside the gene matches: 4. The germline V gene has CDR1 SNHLY and CDR2 FYNNEI. The CDR3 covers 14 residues.

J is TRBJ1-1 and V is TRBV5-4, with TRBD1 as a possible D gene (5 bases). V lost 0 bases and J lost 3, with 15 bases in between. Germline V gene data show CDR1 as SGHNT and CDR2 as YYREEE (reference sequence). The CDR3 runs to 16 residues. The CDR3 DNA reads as TGTGCCAGCAGCTTGGAACCCCCAACGGGGGACACTGAAGCTTTCTTT. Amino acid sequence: CASSLEPPTGDTEAFF.

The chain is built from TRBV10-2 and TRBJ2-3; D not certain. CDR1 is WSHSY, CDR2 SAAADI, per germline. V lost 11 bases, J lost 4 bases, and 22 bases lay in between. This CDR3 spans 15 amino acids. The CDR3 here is CASSPRVGLADTQYF. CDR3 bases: TGCGCCTCCTCCCCCCGAGTGGGCTTGGCAGATACGCAGTATTTT.

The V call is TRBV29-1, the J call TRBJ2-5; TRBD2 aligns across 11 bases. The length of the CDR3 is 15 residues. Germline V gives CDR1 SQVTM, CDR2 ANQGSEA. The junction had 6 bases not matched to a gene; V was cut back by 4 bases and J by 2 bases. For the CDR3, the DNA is TGCAGCGTTGCTCCTAGCGGGAGGCCTCAAGAGACCCAGTACTTC. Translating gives CSVAPSGRPQETQYF.

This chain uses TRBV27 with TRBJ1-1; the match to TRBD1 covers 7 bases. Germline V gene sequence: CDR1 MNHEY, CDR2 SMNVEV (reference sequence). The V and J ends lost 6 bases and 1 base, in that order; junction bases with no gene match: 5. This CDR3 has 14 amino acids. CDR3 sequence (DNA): TGTGCCAGCAGGTGGACAGGACCGAACACTGAAGCTTTCTTT. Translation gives CASRWTGPNTEAFF.

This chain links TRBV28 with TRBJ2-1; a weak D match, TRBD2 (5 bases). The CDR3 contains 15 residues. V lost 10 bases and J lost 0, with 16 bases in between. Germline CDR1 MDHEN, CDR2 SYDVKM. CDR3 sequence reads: CATTNRGSSYNEQFF. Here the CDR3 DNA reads TGTGCCACCACAAACCGGGGAAGCTCCTACAATGAGCAGTTCTTC. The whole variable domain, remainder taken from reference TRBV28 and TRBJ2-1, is DVKVTQSSRYLVKRTGEKVFLECVQDMDHENMFWYRQDPGLGLRLIYFSYDVKMKEKGDIPEGYSVSREKKERFSLILESASTNQTSMYLCATTNRGSSYNEQFFGPGTRLTVL.